This record concerns one TCR beta chain sequence. Antigen: not known. Germline CDR1 is SNHLY and CDR2 is FYNNEI. The V end lost 7 bases, the J end lost 5 bases, and 6 bases lay between the germline ends. This CDR3 spans 12 amino acids. Treg sorting used a CD4+CD25+CD127-/low gate. After constant-region reverse-primer amplification, full-length variable regions underwent semi-nested PCR with Nested Universal Primer A. TCRdb ran MiXCR on the 5' RACE reads and lists one entry per CDR3 protein. Seen here are roughly 58,000 distinct CDR3 sequences, less than 25% observed once, and the top ten hold 2.5% to 4%. Study-level findings and limits: Greatest tumor Treg TCR overlap was with tumor naive CD4+ cells. In terms of TCR gene usage, tumor memory CD4+ T cells clustered together with blood and lymph node memory CD4+ cells, as well as with lymph node naive CD4+ cells. Larger-cohort validation covered only one TCR beta V-J rearrangement.

The sequenced sample consisted of tumor-infiltrating Tregs sorted from the breast tumor. The chain recombines TRBV2 with TRBJ1-6, with D uncertain. The TCR originated in a female donor with breast cancer. The CDR3: CASKQNNSPLHF. CDR3 nucleotides: TGTGCCAGCAAACAGAATAATTCACCCCTCCACTTT.